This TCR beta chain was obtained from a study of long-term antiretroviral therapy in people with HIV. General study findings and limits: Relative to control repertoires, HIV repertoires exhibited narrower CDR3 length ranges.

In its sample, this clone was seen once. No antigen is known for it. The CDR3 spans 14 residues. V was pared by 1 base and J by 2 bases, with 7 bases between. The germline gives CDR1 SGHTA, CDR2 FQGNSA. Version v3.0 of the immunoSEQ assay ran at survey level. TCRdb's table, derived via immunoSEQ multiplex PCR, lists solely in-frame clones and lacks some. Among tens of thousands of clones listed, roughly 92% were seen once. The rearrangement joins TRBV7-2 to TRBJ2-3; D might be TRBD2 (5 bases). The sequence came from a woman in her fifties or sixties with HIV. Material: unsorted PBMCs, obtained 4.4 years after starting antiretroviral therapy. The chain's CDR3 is CASSLVLATDTQYF. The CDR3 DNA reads TGTGCCAGCAGCTTAGTGCTAGCCACAGATACGCAGTATTTT.